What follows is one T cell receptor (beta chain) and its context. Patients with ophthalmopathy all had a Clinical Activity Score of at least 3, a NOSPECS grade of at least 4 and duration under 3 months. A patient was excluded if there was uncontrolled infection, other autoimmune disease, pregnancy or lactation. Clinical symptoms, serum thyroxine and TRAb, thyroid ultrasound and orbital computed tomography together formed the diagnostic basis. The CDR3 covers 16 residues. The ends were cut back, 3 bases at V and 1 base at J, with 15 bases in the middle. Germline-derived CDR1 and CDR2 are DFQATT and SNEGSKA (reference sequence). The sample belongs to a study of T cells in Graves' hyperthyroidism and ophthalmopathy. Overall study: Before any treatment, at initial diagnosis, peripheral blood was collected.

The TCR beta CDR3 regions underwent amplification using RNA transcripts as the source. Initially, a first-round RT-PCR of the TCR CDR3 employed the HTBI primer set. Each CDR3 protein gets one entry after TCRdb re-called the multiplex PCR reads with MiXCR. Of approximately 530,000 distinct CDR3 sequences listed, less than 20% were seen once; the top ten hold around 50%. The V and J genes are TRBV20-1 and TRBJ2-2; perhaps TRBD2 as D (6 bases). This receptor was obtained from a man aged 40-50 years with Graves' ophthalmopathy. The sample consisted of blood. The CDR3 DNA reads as TGCAGTGCTAGCCTACCAGGGCGGGGGAACACCGGGGAGCTGTTTTTT. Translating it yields CSASLPGRGNTGELFF.